What follows describes a single TCR beta chain. The CDR3 covers 15 residues. Trimming cost V 5 bases and J 6 bases; bases outside gene matches: 9. Looked up from germline, CDR1 is SGHTA and CDR2 is FQGTGA. In Seattle, patients joined the study during active infection and were tracked longitudinally. The record originates from a study of blood T cell repertoires in COVID-19. As for the study in general: COVID-19 samples collected from the United States, Italy and Spain covered acute and convalescent phases.

In the source study's methods: Reference gene primer amplification in the assay estimated nucleated cell counts. Data came from immunoSEQ multiplex PCR; TCRdb stores just in-frame clones and leaves some out. That table supplies the V and J calls and clone size; D and trimming were determined from the DNA. The table lists 150,000 to 200,000 clones, approximately 79% of them singletons. The clonotype comes from a woman in her thirties or forties with COVID-19, enrolled during active disease. The chain has TRBV7-3 and TRBJ2-3; 9 nucleotides line up with TRBD1. The sample taken for sequencing was peripheral blood. The CDR3 here is CASSTGTGPWDTQYF. The CDR3 DNA reads as TGTGCCAGCAGCACTGGGACAGGGCCATGGGATACGCAGTATTTT. Together with reference TRBV7-3 and TRBJ2-3, the CDR3 gives the full variable domain: GAGVSQTPSNKVTEKGKYVELRCDPISGHTALYWYRQSLGQGPEFLIYFQGTGAADDSGLPNDRFFAVRPEGSVSTLKIQRTERGDSAVYLCASSTGTGPWDTQYFGPGTRLTVL.